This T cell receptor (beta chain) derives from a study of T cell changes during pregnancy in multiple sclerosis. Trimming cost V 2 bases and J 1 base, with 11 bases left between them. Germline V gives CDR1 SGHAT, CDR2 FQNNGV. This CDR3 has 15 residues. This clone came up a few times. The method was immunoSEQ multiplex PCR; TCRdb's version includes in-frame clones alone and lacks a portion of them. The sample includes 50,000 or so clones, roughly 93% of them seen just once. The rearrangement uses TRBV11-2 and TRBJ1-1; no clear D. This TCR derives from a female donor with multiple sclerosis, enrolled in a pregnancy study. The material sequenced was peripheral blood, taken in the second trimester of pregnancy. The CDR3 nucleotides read TGTGCCAGCAGCTTATACACGTCATCGAACACTGAAGCTTTCTTT. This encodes CASSLYTSSNTEAFF.